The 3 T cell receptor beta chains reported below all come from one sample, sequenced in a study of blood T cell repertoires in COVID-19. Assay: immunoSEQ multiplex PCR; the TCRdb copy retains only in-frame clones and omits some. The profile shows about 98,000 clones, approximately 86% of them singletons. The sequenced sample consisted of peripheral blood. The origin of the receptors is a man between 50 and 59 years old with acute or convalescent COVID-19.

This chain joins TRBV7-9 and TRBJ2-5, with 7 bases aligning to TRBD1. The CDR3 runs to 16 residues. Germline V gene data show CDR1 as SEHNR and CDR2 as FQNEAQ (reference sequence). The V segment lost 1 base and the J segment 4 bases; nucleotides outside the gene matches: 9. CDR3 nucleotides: TGTGCCAGCAGCTTAGATTCCCCGACAGGGAGAGAGACCCAGTACTTC. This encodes CASSLDSPTGRETQYF.

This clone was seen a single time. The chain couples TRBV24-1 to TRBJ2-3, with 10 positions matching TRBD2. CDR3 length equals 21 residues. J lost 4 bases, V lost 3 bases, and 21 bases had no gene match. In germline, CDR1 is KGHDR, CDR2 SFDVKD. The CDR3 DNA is TGTGCCACCAGTGATGTCCTGAGACAGGGCCCAGAGCGGGAGGGCCCAGATACGCAGTATTTT. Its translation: CATSDVLRQGPEREGPDTQYF.

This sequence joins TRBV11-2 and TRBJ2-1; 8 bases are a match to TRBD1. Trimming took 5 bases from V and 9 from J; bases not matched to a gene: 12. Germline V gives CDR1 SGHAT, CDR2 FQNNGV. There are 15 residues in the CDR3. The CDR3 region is CASSPRTGNGGEQFF. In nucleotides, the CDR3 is TGTGCCAGCAGCCCCCGGACAGGGAACGGTGGTGAGCAGTTCTTC.